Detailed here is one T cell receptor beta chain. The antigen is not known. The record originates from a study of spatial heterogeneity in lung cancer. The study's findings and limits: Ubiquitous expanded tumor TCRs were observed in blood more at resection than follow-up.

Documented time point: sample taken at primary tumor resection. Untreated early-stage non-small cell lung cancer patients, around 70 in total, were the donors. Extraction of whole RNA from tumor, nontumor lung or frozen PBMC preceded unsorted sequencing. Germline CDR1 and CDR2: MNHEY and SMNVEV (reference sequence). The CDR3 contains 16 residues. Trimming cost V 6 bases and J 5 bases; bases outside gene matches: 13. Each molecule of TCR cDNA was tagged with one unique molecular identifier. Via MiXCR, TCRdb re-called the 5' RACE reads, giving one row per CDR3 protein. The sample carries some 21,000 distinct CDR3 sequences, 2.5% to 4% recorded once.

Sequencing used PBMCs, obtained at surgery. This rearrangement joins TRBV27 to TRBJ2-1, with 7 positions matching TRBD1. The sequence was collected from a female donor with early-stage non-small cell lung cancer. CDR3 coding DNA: TGTGCCAGCAGCAGTGGGACAGATCTTTACAACAATGAGCAGTTCTTC. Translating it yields CASSSGTDLYNNEQFF.